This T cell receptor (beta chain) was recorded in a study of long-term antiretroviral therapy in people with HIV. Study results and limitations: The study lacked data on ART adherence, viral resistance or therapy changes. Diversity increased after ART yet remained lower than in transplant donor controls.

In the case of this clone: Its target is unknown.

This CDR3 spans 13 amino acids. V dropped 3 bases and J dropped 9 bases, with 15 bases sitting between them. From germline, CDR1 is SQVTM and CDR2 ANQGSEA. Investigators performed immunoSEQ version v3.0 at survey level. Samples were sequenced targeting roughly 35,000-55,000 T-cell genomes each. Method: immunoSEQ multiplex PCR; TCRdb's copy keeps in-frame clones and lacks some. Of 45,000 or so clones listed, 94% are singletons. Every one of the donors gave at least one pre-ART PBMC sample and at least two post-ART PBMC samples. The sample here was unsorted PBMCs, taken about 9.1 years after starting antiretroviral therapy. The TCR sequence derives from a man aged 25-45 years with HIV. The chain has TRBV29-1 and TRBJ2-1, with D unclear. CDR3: CSVDHGKGGEQFF. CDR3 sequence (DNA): TGCAGCGTTGACCACGGAAAGGGTGGTGAGCAGTTCTTC.